This T cell receptor (beta chain) was identified in a study of shared clonotypes between healthy human individuals. Overall study: Three CD4 naive, three CD4 memory, two CD8 naive and one CD8 memory plate were used per donor.

Genomic DNA belonging to each subset was distributed in equal measure over several immunoSEQ plates. Generated by immunoSEQ multiplex PCR, the TCRdb table keeps only in-frame clones and is missing some. The sample lists around 690,000 clones, 80% to 95% occurring once. The CDR3 sequence is 15 residues long. V shed 4 bases, J shed 1 base, and the junction held 4 bases outside the gene matches. Germline CDR1 and CDR2: MRHNA and SNTAGT. This clonotype originated in a man aged 18 to 35 in good health. Some clones in this sample may be carry-over from other donors' samples. The chain joins TRBV6-4 to TRBJ2-3; TRBD1 agrees at 8 bases. Sequenced material: memory CD8+ T cells from PBMCs. The subset: CD45RO+ cells pooled with CCR7-negative TemRA cells. This chain's CDR3 is CASSASTGGTDTQYF. CDR3 in DNA: TGTGCCAGCAGTGCTTCGACAGGGGGCACAGATACGCAGTATTTT.